The entry below describes one T cell receptor (beta chain). This sample was taken from a study of T-cell memory formation after mild COVID-19. Amplification by 5'RACE using constant-segment primers produced TCR alpha and TCR beta cDNA libraries that carried sample barcodes and UMIs. TCRdb re-called the 5' RACE reads through MiXCR, storing one row per CDR3 protein. This table has 550,000 to 650,000 distinct CDR3 sequences, 17% appearing once. V lost 6 bases to trimming and J lost 3 bases; unmatched junction nucleotides: 5. This CDR3 has 14 amino acids. Sample: PBMCs or a T cell subset sorted from them (not recorded which). The J gene is TRBJ1-1, the V gene TRBV12-3 or TRBV12-4; 9 positions agree with TRBD1. This receptor was identified in an adult woman who had mild COVID-19 (a few samples of this study predate the infection). Cell type and time point are not known. The CDR3: CASRLDRGHTEAFF. CDR3 in DNA: TGTGCCAGCAGATTGGACAGGGGTCACACTGAAGCTTTCTTT.